These 18 T cell receptor beta chains were sequenced from one sample in a study of cytomegalovirus exposure and HLA in healthy donors. The PCR made use of 60 Vbeta and 13 Jbeta primers. Assay: immunoSEQ multiplex PCR; the TCRdb copy retains only in-frame clones and omits some. This sample has around 210,000 clones, with about four fifths found just once. The sample was PBMCs. The source is a male donor in good health and CMV-seropositive.

This chain connects TRBV11-3 to TRBJ2-2, with D tentatively TRBD2 (7 bases). Germline V gene lookup returns CDR1 SGHNT and CDR2 YENEEA. This CDR3 has 16 residues. V was trimmed by 3 bases and J by 5 bases, leaving 16 bases between them. The CDR3 bases are TGTGCCAGCAGCTTTAAGGGGGGGCGCCGGACCGGGGAGCTGTTTTTT. Protein: CASSFKGGRRTGELFF.

V usage is TRBV4-3 and J usage is TRBJ1-4; 7 bases line up with TRBD1. Germline V gene data show CDR1 as LGHNA and CDR2 as YSLEER. The V gene end was trimmed by 4 bases and the J gene end by 4 bases; junction bases not matched to a gene: 9. This CDR3 comprises 16 residues. The CDR3 nucleotides are TGCGCCAGCAGCCTAACCGCAGGGGGGTTTAATGAAAAACTGTTTTTT. Residues: CASSLTAGGFNEKLFF.

The genes are TRBV18 and TRBJ1-5; D possibly corresponds to TRBD1 (5 bases). CDR1 is KGHSH, CDR2 LQKENI, per germline. The CDR3 totals 15 residues. V dropped 5 bases and J dropped 1 base, with 12 bases sitting between them. The CDR3: CASSTETVSNQPQHF. DNA for the CDR3: TGTGCCAGCTCAACCGAGACAGTAAGCAATCAGCCCCAGCATTTT.

The CDR3 loop reads CASSSAPRQQPQHF. The CDR3 DNA sequence: TGTGCCAGCAGCTCCGCCCCCAGACAGCAGCCCCAGCATTTT. The chain employs TRBV7-2 and TRBJ1-5; possibly TRBD1 for D (5 bases). This CDR3 is built from 14 residues. The germline CDR1 and CDR2 sequences are SGHTA and FQGNSA. With 4 bases removed from V and 7 bases from J, the gap between germline ends came to 14 bases.

J is TRBJ2-1 and V is TRBV5-4; TRBD1 might be the D (5 bases). The CDR3 has 15 amino acids. The germline V gene has CDR1 SGHNT and CDR2 YYREEE (reference sequence). The germline V and J ends were trimmed by 5 bases and 3 bases, with 15 bases remaining between them. In DNA, the CDR3 is TGTGCCAGCAGGGATGGACACCAATTCTACAATGAGCAGTTCTTC. Its protein product is CASRDGHQFYNEQFF.

The V and J genes are TRBV5-1 and TRBJ2-7; possible D gene TRBD1, 5 bases. The CDR3 totals 15 residues. CDR1 SGHRS and CDR2 YFSETQ come from the germline V gene. V shed 4 bases and J shed 0 bases, with 14 bases lying between them. The CDR3 DNA follows: TGCGCCAGCAGCCCCCTGACAGATTTCTCCTACGAGCAGTACTTC. Translating gives CASSPLTDFSYEQYF.

The rearrangement joins TRBV7-2 to TRBJ2-2, with 10 bases matching TRBD2. The germline V gene has CDR1 SGHTA and CDR2 FQGNSA. The CDR3 consists of 16 residues. The J segment lost 1 base and the V segment lost 5 bases, leaving 4 bases of the junction unmatched. The DNA for the CDR3 is TGTGCCAGCAGCCTGGGACTAGCGTGGAACACCGGGGAGCTGTTTTTT. Translated, it gives CASSLGLAWNTGELFF.

For the CDR3, the DNA is TGTGCCAGCAGTGACCCCGGAGGGAGGGAGGGGAGAGGCTACACCTTC. Its translation: CASSDPGGREGRGYTF. The J gene is TRBJ1-2, the V gene TRBV6-1; D is possibly TRBD1 (5 bases). Between the trimmed V and J ends, which lost 3 bases and 8 bases, there was a span of 22 bases. The CDR3 covers 16 residues. CDR1 and CDR2 (germline): MNHNS, SASEGT.

This clone is a singleton in its sample. The rearrangement uses TRBV15 and TRBJ2-5; D not certain. The CDR3 spans 12 residues. V was clipped by 3 bases and J by 4 bases, with 6 bases between them. Germline CDR1 and CDR2: LNHNV and YYDKDF (reference sequence). CDR3 region: CATSSHRETQYF. DNA for the CDR3: TGTGCCACCAGCAGCCATAGAGAGACCCAGTACTTC.

The chain recombines TRBV5-1 with TRBJ2-2, with 8 bases identical to TRBD1. V shed 3 bases, J shed 7 bases, and the junction held 8 bases outside the gene matches. Germline V gene sequence: CDR1 SGHRS, CDR2 YFSETQ. This CDR3 is built from 15 residues. For the CDR3, the DNA is TGCGCCAGCAGCTCGAGGACAGGGCCCGGCGGGGAGCTGTTTTTT. Its translation is CASSSRTGPGGELFF.

This clone has just one count. The CDR3 DNA reads as TGTGCCAGCAGCCAAGTGGGGGGAGGACTGTTTTTT. It encodes CASSQVGGGLFF. The chain uses TRBV14 and TRBJ1-4; tentatively, D is TRBD1 (5 bases). The V end was cut by 1 base, the J end by 13 bases, with 10 bases between. The V gene's germline CDR1 is SGHDN and CDR2 FVKESK. The CDR3 is 12 amino acids.

This clone has just one count. This chain links TRBV7-2 with TRBJ2-5; no definite D call. Trimming stripped 2 bases from V and 4 bases from J, with 8 bases between. Looked up from germline, CDR1 is SGHTA and CDR2 is FQGNSA. The CDR3 loop spans 13 amino acids. The CDR3 DNA is TGTGCCAGCAGCTTACAGTTTCGAGAGACCCAGTACTTC. This sequence encodes CASSLQFRETQYF.

The gene calls are TRBV7-3 and TRBJ2-2; no clear D gene. V dropped 10 bases and J dropped 4 bases, with 13 bases sitting between them. The germline gives CDR1 SGHTA, CDR2 FQGTGA. This CDR3 comprises 13 residues. The CDR3: CATLRESTGELFF. The CDR3 DNA is TGTGCCACGCTAAGAGAGAGCACCGGGGAGCTGTTTTTT.

Only a few counts were recorded for this clone. CDR3 in DNA: TGCGCCAGCAGCTTGGTCAAACTAGCGGGAGGATTAGATACGCAGTATTTT. Translated, it gives CASSLVKLAGGLDTQYF. This chain connects TRBV5-1 to TRBJ2-3; 12 bases are shared with TRBD2. Germline CDR1 reads SGHRS; CDR2 reads YFSETQ. The CDR3 is 17 residues long. Trimming cost V 0 bases and J 5 bases; bases outside gene matches: 7.

The sample holds a few counts of this clone. This sample also contains other DNA sequences that code for the same CDR3. V is TRBV7-2 and J is TRBJ1-2; a weak D match, TRBD1 (5 bases). CDR3 length equals 14 residues. Deletions cut 1 base from V and 4 bases from J, with 10 bases between. The germline gives CDR1 SGHTA, CDR2 FQGNSA. CDR3: CASSLVQGPYGYTF. Written as DNA, the CDR3 is TGTGCCAGCAGCTTAGTGCAGGGTCCCTATGGCTACACCTTC.

The CDR3 nucleotides read TGTGCCAGTAGTATCGGTCCGGAGCAGTACTTC. Its protein product is CASSIGPEQYF. The gene calls are TRBV19 and TRBJ2-7; D remains unclear. The CDR3 has 11 residues. The germline gives CDR1 LNHDA, CDR2 SQIVND (reference sequence). With 3 bases removed from V and 7 bases from J, the gap between germline ends came to 7 bases.

The chain combines TRBV7-2 with TRBJ1-1, with 7 bases matching TRBD1. CDR3 length: 14 residues. The V segment lost 5 bases and the J segment 10 bases; nucleotides outside the gene matches: 13. The V gene's germline CDR1 is SGHTA and CDR2 FQGNSA. CDR3 coding DNA: TGTGCCAGCAGCCTCGACAGGGAACTATCAGGAGCTTTCTTT. Its protein is CASSLDRELSGAFF.

This chain connects TRBV7-6 to TRBJ2-5, with D tentatively TRBD1 (6 bases). The CDR3 length is 14 residues. Trimming took 3 bases from V and 4 from J, leaving 12 bases between them. The germline gives CDR1 SGHVS, CDR2 FNYEAQ. Here the CDR3 DNA reads TGTGCCAGCAGCTTGATCAGGGGCGGAGAGACCCAGTACTTC. Residues: CASSLIRGGETQYF.